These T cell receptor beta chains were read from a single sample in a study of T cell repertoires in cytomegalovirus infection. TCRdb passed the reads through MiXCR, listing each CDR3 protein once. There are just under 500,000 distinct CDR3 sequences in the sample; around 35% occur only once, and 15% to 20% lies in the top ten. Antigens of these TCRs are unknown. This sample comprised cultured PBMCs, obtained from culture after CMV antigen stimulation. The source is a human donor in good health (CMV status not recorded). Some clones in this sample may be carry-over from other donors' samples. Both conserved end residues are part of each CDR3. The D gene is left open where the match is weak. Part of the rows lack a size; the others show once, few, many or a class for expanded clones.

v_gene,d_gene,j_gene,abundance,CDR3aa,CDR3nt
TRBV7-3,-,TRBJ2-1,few,CASSLTGQPDEQFF,TGTGCCAGCAGCTTAACAGGCCAGCCCGATGAGCAGTTCTTC
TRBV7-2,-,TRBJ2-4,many,CASSSPRASSIQYF,TGTGCCAGCAGCTCCCCCCGGGCCTCGAGCATTCAGTACTTC
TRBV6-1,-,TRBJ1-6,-,CASSIGFGSPLHF,TGTGCCAGCAGTATTGGGTTTGGTTCACCCCTCCACTTT
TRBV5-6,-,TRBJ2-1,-,CASSADLNSYNEQFF,TGTGCCAGCAGCGCGGACTTAAACTCCTACAATGAGCAGTTCTTC
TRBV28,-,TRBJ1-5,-,CASSLEPGNQPQHF,TGTGCCAGCAGTTTAGAACCGGGCAATCAGCCCCAGCATTTT
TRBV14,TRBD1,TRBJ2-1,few,CASSQTGTGFYNEQFF,TGTGCCAGCAGCCAAACCGGGACAGGCTTTTACAATGAGCAGTTCTTC
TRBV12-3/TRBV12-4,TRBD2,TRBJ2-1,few,CASRITSGRTNEQFF,TGTGCCAGCAGGATAACTAGCGGGAGAACGAATGAGCAGTTCTTC
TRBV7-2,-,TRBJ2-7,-,CASSLEGGQYF,TGTGCCAGCAGCTTAGAAGGGGGGCAGTACTTC
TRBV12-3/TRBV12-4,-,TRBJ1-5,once,CASSLVDTNQPQHF,TGTGCCAGCAGTCTCGTCGACACCAATCAGCCCCAGCATTTT
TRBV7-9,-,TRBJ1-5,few,CASSLAVIGQGKGNQPQHF,TGTGCCAGCAGCTTAGCGGTTATTGGGCAGGGAAAGGGCAATCAGCCCCAGCATTTT
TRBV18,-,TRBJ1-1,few,CASSPHDQMNTEAFF,TGTGCCAGCTCACCTCATGACCAGATGAACACTGAAGCTTTCTTT
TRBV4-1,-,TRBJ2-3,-,CASSQVAILRPPDTQYF,TGCGCCAGCAGCCAGGTAGCAATCCTTCGGCCCCCAGATACGCAGTATTTT
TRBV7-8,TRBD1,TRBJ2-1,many,CASSWGQGSEQFF,TGTGCCAGCAGCTGGGGACAGGGGAGTGAGCAGTTCTTC
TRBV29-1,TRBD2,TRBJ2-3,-,CSVGLAPTDTQYF,TGCAGCGTGGGACTAGCCCCCACAGATACGCAGTATTTT